This TCR beta chain was recovered during a study of PD-L1 blockade in urothelial cancer. Whole-study context: As for prior chemotherapy regimens, patients had received 0 to 3. Samples of blood were analyzed 3 weeks (second dose) and 6 weeks after treatment start.

TCRdb's table, derived via immunoSEQ multiplex PCR, lists solely in-frame clones and lacks some. The top ten hold about 0.87% of the sample, which has approximately 79,000 clones, 85% to 95% seen once. Study-wide findings and caveats: Durable benefit accompanied greater 3-week expansion of tumor-associated blood clones.

The CDR3 consists of 15 residues. Germline assignment: CDR1 SGHDN and CDR2 FVKESK. Trimming removed 6 bases from V and 4 bases from J; junction bases left unmatched: 9. The time point here: peripheral blood 6 weeks after treatment start. In the case of this clone: Its antigen remains unidentified.

Sequenced material: PBMCs, taken around atezolizumab (anti-PD-L1) treatment. This receptor was identified in an elderly woman with urothelial cancer. The chain uses TRBV14 and TRBJ2-1; 7 bases are shared with TRBD1. The CDR3 coding sequence is TGTGCCAGCAGATTGACCGGGACAGCGTACAATGAGCAGTTCTTC. It codes for CASRLTGTAYNEQFF.